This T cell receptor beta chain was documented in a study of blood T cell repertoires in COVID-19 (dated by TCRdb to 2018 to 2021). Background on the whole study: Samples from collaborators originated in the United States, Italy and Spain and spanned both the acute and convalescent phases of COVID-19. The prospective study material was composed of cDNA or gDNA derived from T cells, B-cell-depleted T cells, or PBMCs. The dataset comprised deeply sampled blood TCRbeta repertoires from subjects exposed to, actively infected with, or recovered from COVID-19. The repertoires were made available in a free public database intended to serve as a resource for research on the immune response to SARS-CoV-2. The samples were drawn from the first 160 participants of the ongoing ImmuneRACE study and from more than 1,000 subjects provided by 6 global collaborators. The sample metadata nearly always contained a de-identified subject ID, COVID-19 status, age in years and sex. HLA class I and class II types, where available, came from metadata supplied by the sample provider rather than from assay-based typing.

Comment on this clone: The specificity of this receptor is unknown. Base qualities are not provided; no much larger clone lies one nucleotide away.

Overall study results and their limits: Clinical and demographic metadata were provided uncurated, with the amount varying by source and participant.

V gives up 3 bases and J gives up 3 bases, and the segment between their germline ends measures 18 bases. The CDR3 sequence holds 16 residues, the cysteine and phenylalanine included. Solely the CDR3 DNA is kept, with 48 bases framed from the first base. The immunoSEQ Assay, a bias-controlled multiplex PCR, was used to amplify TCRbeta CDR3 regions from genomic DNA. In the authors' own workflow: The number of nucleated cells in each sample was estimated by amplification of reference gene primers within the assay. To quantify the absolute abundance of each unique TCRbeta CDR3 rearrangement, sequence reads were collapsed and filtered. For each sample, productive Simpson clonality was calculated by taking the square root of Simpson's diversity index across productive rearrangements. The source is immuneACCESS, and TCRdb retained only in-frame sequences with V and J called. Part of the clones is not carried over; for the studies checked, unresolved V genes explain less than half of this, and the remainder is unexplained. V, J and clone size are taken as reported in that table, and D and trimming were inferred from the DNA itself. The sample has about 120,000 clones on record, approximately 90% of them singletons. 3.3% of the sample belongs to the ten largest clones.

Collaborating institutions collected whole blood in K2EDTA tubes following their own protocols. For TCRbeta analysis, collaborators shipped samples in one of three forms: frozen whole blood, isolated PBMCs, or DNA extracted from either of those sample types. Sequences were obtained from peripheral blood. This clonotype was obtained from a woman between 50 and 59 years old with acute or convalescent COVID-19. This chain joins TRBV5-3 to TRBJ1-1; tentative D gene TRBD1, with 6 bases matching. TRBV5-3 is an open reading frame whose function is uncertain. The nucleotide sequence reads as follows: TGTGCCAGAAGCTCTCAATTACAGGGAGGGCACACTGAAGCTTTCTTT. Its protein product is CARSSQLQGGHTEAFF.